The 14 T cell receptor beta chains below come from one sample, sequenced in a study of cytomegalovirus exposure and HLA in healthy donors. 60 Vbeta and 13 Jbeta primers were used in PCR. Repertoires were generated with immunoSEQ multiplex PCR, while TCRdb's copy carries only in-frame clones and drops some. The sample consists of some 30,000 clones, around two fifths of them appearing once. Sequencing was done on a sample of PBMCs. The receptor source for this set is a woman in her fifties or sixties in good health and CMV-seronegative.

This sequence joins TRBV5-8 and TRBJ2-7, with 9 positions matching TRBD1. V was pared by 0 bases and J by 2 bases, with 0 bases of the junction left unmatched. The CDR3 spans 14 residues. Per germline, CDR1 SGHTS and CDR2 YDEGEE. The CDR3, as DNA: TGTGCCAGCAGCTTGGGACAGGGGGCCTACGAGCAGTACTTC. It translates to CASSLGQGAYEQYF.

This chain links TRBV7-9 with TRBJ1-1, with D possibly matching TRBD1 (5 bases). The CDR3 consists of 14 residues. Germline-derived CDR1 and CDR2 are SEHNR and FQNEAQ (reference sequence). V was pared by 4 bases and J by 4 bases, with 13 bases between. CDR3 coding DNA: TGTGCCAGCAGCTGGGGGGGTTCGGGCACTGAAGCTTTCTTT. Translating gives CASSWGGSGTEAFF.

The rearrangement joins TRBV4-2 to TRBJ2-3; 9 bases map to TRBD2. Looked up from germline, CDR1 is LGHNA and CDR2 is YNFKEQ. Germline trimming cut 6 bases from V and 5 bases from J; bases unmatched to any gene: 15. The CDR3 runs to 17 residues. Written as DNA, the CDR3 is TGTGCCAGCAGTCAACCGGGGGTAGGTAGCGGGGGAGATACGCAGTATTTT. Its protein is CASSQPGVGSGGDTQYF.

The chain recombines TRBV6-1 with TRBJ1-3; the match to TRBD1 covers 8 bases. The germline V gene has CDR1 MNHNS and CDR2 SASEGT. V shed 10 bases, J shed 6 bases, and the junction held 11 bases outside the gene matches. There are 14 residues in the CDR3. CDR3 in DNA: TGTGCCATCCTTCTGGACAGGGCGGCAAACACCATATATTTT. Amino acid sequence: CAILLDRAANTIYF.

The genes are TRBV4-2 and TRBJ1-5; 7 bases match TRBD1. The CDR3 runs 14 residues. Germline-derived CDR1 and CDR2 are LGHNA and YNFKEQ. V lost 0 bases and J lost 7; bases outside the gene matches: 3. The CDR3 spells CASSQERGRQPQHF. The CDR3 DNA sequence: TGTGCCAGCAGCCAAGAGAGGGGGCGACAGCCCCAGCATTTT.

The chain recombines TRBV18 with TRBJ1-3, with 7 bases fitting TRBD1. The CDR3 length is 15 residues. The germline V gene encodes CDR1 KGHSH and CDR2 LQKENI. Trimming took 3 bases from V and 4 from J; bases not matched to a gene: 6. The CDR3 is CASSPTGTYGNTIYF. The DNA of the CDR3 is TGTGCCAGCTCACCGACAGGGACTTACGGAAACACCATATATTTT.

The chain uses TRBV5-1 and TRBJ2-3, with 7 bases that match TRBD2. After removal of 4 bases from V and 6 bases from J, the junction contained 11 bases not matched to a gene. Germline V gene data show CDR1 as SGHRS and CDR2 as YFSETQ. This CDR3 comprises 15 residues. Here the CDR3 reads CASSPERGGSDTQYF. For the CDR3, the DNA is TGCGCCAGCAGCCCGGAGAGGGGAGGGTCGGATACGCAGTATTTT.

The genes are TRBV5-4 and TRBJ1-3; TRBD1 matches 7 bases. Germline CDR1 and CDR2: SGHNT and YYREEE (reference sequence). V dropped 4 bases and J dropped 4; count of bases not matched to a gene: 11. The CDR3 is made up of 16 amino acids. CDR3 coding DNA: TGTGCCAGCAGCACCAATGACAGGGCCAGAGGAAACACCATATATTTT. Amino acids: CASSTNDRARGNTIYF.

This clone was detected a few times. The gene calls are TRBV5-1 and TRBJ1-1; D is ambiguous. V shed 0 bases and J shed 1 base, with 10 bases lying between them. CDR1 is SGHRS, CDR2 YFSETQ, per germline. This CDR3 has 15 residues. The CDR3 loop reads CASSLALTRNTEAFF. The CDR3, as DNA: TGCGCCAGCAGCTTGGCGTTGACACGGAACACTGAAGCTTTCTTT.

This clone was seen more than once but under ten times. The genes are TRBV7-8 and TRBJ1-6; 9 bases fit TRBD1. The CDR3 spans 15 residues. Germline CDR1 is SGHVS and CDR2 is FQNEAQ. Unmatched junction bases numbered 6, after V lost 5 bases and J lost 7 bases. DNA of the CDR3: TGTGCCAGCAGCCCGGAGACAGGGGGGAATTCACCCCTCCACTTT. Translating gives CASSPETGGNSPLHF.

As to this clone: At one of its ends the junction is not consistent with the germline gene, which may arise from a read error. The genes are TRBV28 and TRBJ2-7; 9 bases line up with TRBD1. CDR1 is MDHEN, CDR2 SYDVKM, per germline. This CDR3 has 12 residues. CDR3 nucleotides: TGTGCCACCCAGACTTTAAACAGGGGGCAGCACTTC. It is translated as CATQTLNRGQHF. The whole variable domain, filled in from reference TRBV28 and TRBJ2-7, reads DVKVTQSSRYLVKRTGEKVFLECVQDMDHENMFWYRQDPGLGLRLIYFSYDVKMKEKGDIPEGYSVSREKKERFSLILESASTNQTSMYLCATQTLNRGQHFGPGTRLTVT.

This clone was counted between two and nine times. The chain links TRBV6-1 to TRBJ2-1; 8 nucleotides line up with TRBD1. Germline lookup yields CDR1 MNHNS and CDR2 SASEGT. J gave up 0 bases and V 4 bases, and 5 bases lay outside the gene matches. The length of the CDR3 is 16 residues. The CDR3 sequence: CASSVTQGVSYNEQFF. CDR3 nucleotides: TGTGCCAGCAGTGTCACACAGGGGGTCTCCTACAATGAGCAGTTCTTC.

In its sample, this clone was seen a few times. The chain carries TRBV5-1 and TRBJ2-5; no clear D gene. Trimming pared 2 bases from V and 2 bases from J, leaving 7 bases between. The germline gives CDR1 SGHRS, CDR2 YFSETQ. There are 13 residues in the CDR3. CDR3 nucleotides: TGCGCCAGCAGCTTCGCGGTACAAGAGACCCAGTACTTC. Amino acids: CASSFAVQETQYF. The full variable domain, its missing parts supplied by reference TRBV5-1 and TRBJ2-5, is KAGVTQTPRYLIKTRGQQVTLSCSPISGHRSVSWYQQTPGQGLQFLFEYFSETQRNKGNFPGRFSGRQFSNSRSEMNVSTLELGDSALYLCASSFAVQETQYFGPGTRLLVL.

The chain recombines TRBV6-5 with TRBJ1-2; 7 bases are shared with TRBD1. CDR3 size: 14 residues. Per the germline V gene, CDR1 is MNHEY and CDR2 is SVGAGI. Trimming cost V 7 bases and J 6 bases; bases outside gene matches: 11. The CDR3, as DNA: TGTGCCAGCACGCGGGCAGGGGGTACAAATGGCTACACCTTC. Its translation is CASTRAGGTNGYTF.